One T cell receptor (beta chain) is described in this entry. These data come from a study of preoperative IRX-2 immunotherapy in early breast cancer. Sequencing used immunoSEQ multiplex PCR; TCRdb keeps in-frame clones, though not all of them. Of 24,000 or so clones detected, 85% to 90% appear once; the ten largest clones hold around 28%. Germline assignment: CDR1 SGHKS and CDR2 YYEKEE (reference sequence). The CDR3 runs to 15 residues. The ends lost 5 bases at V and 0 bases at J; junction bases unmatched: 5. As to treatment: preoperative locoregional IRX-2 cytokine immunotherapy. Samples came from a phase Ib trial of preoperative locoregional IRX-2 cytokine immunotherapy.

The source of this sequence is a human donor with breast cancer. The sample consisted of tumor tissue, taken after IRX-2 immunotherapy. V usage is TRBV5-5 and J usage is TRBJ1-5; 7 bases map to TRBD1. The CDR3 sequence is CASRGTVYSNQPQHF. The DNA of the CDR3 is TGTGCCAGCAGGGGGACAGTTTATAGCAATCAGCCCCAGCATTTT. Based on the CDR3 plus reference TRBV5-5 and TRBJ1-5, the full variable domain is DAGVTQSPTHLIKTRGQQVTLRCSPISGHKSVSWYQQVLGQGPQFIFQYYEKEERGRGNFPDRFSARQFPNYSSELNVNALLLGDSALYLCASRGTVYSNQPQHFGDGTRLSIL.